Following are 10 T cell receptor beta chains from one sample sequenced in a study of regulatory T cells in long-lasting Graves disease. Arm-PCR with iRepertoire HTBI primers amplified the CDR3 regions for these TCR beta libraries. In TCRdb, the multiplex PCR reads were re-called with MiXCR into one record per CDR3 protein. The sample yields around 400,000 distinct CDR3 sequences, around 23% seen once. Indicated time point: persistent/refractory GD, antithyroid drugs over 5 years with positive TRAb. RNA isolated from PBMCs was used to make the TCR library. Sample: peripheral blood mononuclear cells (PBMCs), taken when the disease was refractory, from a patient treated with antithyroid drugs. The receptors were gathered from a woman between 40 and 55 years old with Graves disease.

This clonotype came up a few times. The CDR3, as DNA: TGCAGCGTTGAAAAATGGGTAGGGTTGGGCTCCTACGAGCAGTACTTC. Translation gives CSVEKWVGLGSYEQYF. This chain links TRBV29-1 with TRBJ2-7; D is unclear. V was clipped by 2 bases and J by 0 bases, with 17 bases between them. The CDR3 length is 16 residues. Germline-derived CDR1 and CDR2 are SQVTM and ANQGSEA.

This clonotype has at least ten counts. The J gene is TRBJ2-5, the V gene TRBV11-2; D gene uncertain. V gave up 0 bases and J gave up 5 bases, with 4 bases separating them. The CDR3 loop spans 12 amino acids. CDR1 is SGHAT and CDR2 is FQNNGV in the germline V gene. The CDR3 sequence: CASSLDRETQYF. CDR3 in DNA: TGTGCCAGCAGCTTAGATCGGGAGACCCAGTACTTC.

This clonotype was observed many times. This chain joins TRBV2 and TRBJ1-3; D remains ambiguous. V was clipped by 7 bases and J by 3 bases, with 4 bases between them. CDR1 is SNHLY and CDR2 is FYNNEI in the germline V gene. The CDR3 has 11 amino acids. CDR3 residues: CASTGGNTIYF. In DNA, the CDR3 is TGTGCCAGCACGGGTGGAAACACCATATATTTT. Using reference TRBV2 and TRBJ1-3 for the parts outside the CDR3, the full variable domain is EPEVTQTPSHQVTQMGQEVILRCVPISNHLYFYWYRQILGQKVEFLVSFYNNEISEKSEIFDDQFSVERPDGSNFTLKIRSTKLEDSAMYFCASTGGNTIYFGEGSWLTVV.

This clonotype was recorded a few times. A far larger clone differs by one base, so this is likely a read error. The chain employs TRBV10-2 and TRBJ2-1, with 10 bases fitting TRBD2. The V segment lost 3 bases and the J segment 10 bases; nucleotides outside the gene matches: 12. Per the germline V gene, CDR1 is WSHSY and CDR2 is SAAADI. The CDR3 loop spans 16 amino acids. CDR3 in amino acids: CASSDLAGVQPYEQFF. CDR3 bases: TGCGCCAGCAGTGATCTAGCGGGAGTTCAACCCTACGAGCAGTTCTTC.

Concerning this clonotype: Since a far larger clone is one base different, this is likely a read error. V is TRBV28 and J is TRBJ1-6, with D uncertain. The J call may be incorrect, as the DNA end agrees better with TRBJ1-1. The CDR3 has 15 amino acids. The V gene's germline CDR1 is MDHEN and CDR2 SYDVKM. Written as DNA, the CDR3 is TGTGCCAGCAGTTTTGTGGCAGCCAGCAGATGTAACGCTTTCTTT. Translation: CASSFVAASRCNAFF.

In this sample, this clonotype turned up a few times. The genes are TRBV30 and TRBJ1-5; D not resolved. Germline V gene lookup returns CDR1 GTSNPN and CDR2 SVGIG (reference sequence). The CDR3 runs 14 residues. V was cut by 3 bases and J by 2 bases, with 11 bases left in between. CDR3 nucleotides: TGTGCCTGGAGCGTTGACAACCGCAATCAGCCCCAGCATTTT. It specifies CAWSVDNRNQPQHF.

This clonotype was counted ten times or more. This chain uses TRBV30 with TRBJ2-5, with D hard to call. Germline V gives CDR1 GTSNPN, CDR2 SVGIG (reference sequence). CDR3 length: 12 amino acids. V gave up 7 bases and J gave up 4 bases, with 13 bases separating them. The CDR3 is CAFSITGETQYF. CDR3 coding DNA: TGTGCCTTCTCAATTACGGGAGAGACCCAGTACTTC.

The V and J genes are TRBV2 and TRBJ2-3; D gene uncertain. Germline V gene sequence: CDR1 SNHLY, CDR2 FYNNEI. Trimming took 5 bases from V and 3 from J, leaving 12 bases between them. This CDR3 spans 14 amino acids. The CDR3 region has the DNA TGTGCCAGCAGTTTTGTATTGGTTACAGATACGCAGTATTTT. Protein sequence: CASSFVLVTDTQYF.

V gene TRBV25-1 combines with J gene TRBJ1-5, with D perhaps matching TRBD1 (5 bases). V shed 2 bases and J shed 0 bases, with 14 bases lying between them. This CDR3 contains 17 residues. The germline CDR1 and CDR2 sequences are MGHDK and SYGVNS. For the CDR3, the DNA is TGTGCCAGCAGTGAAAATGCCGGGGCCTATAGCAATCAGCCCCAGCATTTT. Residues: CASSENAGAYSNQPQHF.

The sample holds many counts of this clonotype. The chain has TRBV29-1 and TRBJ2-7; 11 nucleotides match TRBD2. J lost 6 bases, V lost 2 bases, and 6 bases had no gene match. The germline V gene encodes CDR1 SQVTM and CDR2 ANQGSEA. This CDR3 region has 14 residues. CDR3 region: CSVEKLAGEGEQYF. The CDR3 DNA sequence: TGCAGCGTTGAAAAACTAGCGGGAGAAGGCGAGCAGTACTTC.